This T cell receptor (beta chain) was identified during a study of T cells in Graves' hyperthyroidism and ophthalmopathy (dated by TCRdb to about 2019). About the study as a whole: Peripheral blood samples were taken at initial diagnosis, before any treatment was given. A discovery cohort of roughly 96 patients, fewer than 50 with Graves' ophthalmopathy and 55 to 60 with stable Graves' hyperthyroidism, was used to find distinguishing TCR V-J signatures. Whether ophthalmopathy could be predicted prospectively was tested in an independent validation cohort made up of 18 to 20 hyperthyroidism patients plus 17 patients who later progressed to ophthalmopathy. The roughly 100 discovery patients were divided at random into training and test sets in a 7:3 ratio. In addition, the study compared T-cell repertoires in thyroid tissue and in blood from several Graves' hyperthyroidism patients. After blood sampling, hyperthyroidism patients were treated with methimazole at a starting dose of 30 mg daily, and ophthalmopathy patients were treated with high-dose intravenous methylprednisolone. The paper describes TCR Vbeta CDR3 sequencing of roughly 130 peripheral blood samples, made up of 43 ophthalmopathy patients, 70 to 75 hyperthyroidism patients and 17 progressor patients.

Stable Graves' hyperthyroidism was defined as the absence of progression to ophthalmopathy over 18 months of follow-up. Hyperthyroidism patients were newly diagnosed, had a disease duration of under 2 months, and were aged 18 to 65 years. Patients with uncontrolled infections, other autoimmune diseases, pregnancy or lactation were excluded. Diagnoses were based on clinical symptoms, serum thyroxine and TRAb, thyroid ultrasound and orbital computed tomography. PBMCs were separated from over 9 ml of fresh peripheral blood using Ficoll-Paque density gradient centrifugation. Total RNA was extracted using Trizol reagent, and RNA quality was assessed on an Agilent 2100 Bioanalyzer. The TCR beta CDR3 regions were amplified from RNA transcripts. A first-round RT-PCR of the TCR CDR3 used the HTBI primer set with the Qiagen OneStep RT-PCR kit. The libraries were constructed in a second round of multiplex PCR and then size-selected and purified. The libraries were sequenced on an Illumina HiSeq2000 using paired-end 100 bp reads. Concerning the study's data processing: Raw data were processed with SOAPnuke, discarding reads with adapters, uncalled bases, mean Phred below 15, or no exact constant-primer or identifier match. High-quality paired reads were merged with COPE v1.2.5, and unique nucleotide sequences were defined as clonotypes. Clonotypes were aligned to IMGT TRBV, TRBD and TRBJ reference segments using MiTCR v1.1. The analysis was restricted to V-J combinations with a frequency above 0.0001, which together covered 99.2% of the repertoires. A TCS score was defined as the ratio between F50 (clonal expansion) and ExV (chaos), using BLOSUM62-based TCRdist between CDR3 peptides within each V-J. Welch's t-statistics and random forest reduced several hundred V-J features to roughly 13, which were used in a naive Bayes classifier (R e1071). TCRdb reran the public reads through fastp at Q25 and MiXCR, keeping productive beta chains. Rows with a matching CDR3 protein are joined into one entry that keeps the most common DNA and genes. Clone size and V and J calls follow TCRdb, not the original study. The sample table shows fewer than 350,000 distinct CDR3 sequences, and roughly 20% are seen once. The ten largest clones add up to approximately 54% of the sample.

Counted from cysteine to phenylalanine, this CDR3 has 15 amino acids. The kept DNA is CDR3 alone, 45 bases in frame from the first base. The V end gives up 6 bases and the J end 4 bases, leaving 7 bases in the junction not matched to a gene. CDR1 MDHEN and CDR2 SYDVKM are derived from the germline V gene. What the work shows at the level of the full study, not this receptor alone: Most expanded thyroid clonotypes (frequency above 0.001) were also detected in blood, suggesting blood repertoires may reflect thyroid immune responses. A 13 V-J signature model separated ophthalmopathy from stable hyperthyroidism, with over 85% sensitivity and 81.08% specificity in cross-validation and 80%/75% in testing. Sample size was not statistically predetermined, and investigators were not blinded to group allocation. In validation, progression to ophthalmopathy was predicted by the model with approximately 67% sensitivity and 72% to 80% specificity, a median of approximately 7.1 months before onset.

Worth noting for this clonotype: Its recognized antigen is unknown. No base qualities exist here, and no much larger clone lies one base off it.

The material sequenced was blood. This chain joins TRBV28 to TRBJ2-2; TRBD2 matches 8 bases in the middle. This sequence originates from a woman aged 45-59 years with Graves' hyperthyroidism. The nucleotide sequence reads TGTGCCAGCAGCCGGGCGGGGGGCCCCACCGGGGAGCTGTTTTTT. It translates as CASSRAGGPTGELFF.